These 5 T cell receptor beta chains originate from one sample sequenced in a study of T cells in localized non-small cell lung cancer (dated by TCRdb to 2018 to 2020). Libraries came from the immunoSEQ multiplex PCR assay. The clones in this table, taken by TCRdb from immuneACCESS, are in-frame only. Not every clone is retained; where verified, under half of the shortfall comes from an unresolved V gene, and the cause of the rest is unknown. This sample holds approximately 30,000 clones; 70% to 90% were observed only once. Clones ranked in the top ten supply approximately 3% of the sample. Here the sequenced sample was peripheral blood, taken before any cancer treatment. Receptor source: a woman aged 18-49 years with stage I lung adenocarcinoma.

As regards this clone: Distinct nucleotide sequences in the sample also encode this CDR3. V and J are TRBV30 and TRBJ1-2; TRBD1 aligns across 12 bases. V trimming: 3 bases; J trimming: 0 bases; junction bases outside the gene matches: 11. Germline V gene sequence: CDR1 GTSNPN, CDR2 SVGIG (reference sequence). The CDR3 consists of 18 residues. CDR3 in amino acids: CAWRGTWDRGLTNYGYTF. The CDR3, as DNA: TGTGCCTGGAGGGGGACTTGGGACAGGGGGCTAACTAACTATGGCTACACCTTC.

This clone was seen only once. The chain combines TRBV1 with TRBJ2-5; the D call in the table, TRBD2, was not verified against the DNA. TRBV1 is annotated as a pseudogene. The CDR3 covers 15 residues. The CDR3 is CTSSSSTGGVGTQYF. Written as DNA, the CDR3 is TGCACCAGCAGCTCTTCGACGGGGGGAGTAGGGACCCAGTACTTC.

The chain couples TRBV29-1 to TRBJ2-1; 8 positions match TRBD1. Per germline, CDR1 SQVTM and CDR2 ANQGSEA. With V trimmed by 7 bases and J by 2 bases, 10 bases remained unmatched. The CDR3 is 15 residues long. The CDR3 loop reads CSGRGGTGAYNEQFF. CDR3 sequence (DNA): TGCAGCGGGAGGGGCGGGACAGGAGCCTACAATGAGCAGTTCTTC.

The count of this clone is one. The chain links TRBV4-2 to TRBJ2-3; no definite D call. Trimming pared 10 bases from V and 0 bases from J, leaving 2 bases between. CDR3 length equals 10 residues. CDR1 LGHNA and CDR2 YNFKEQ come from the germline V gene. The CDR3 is CANSTDTQYF. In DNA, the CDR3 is TGTGCCAATAGCACAGATACGCAGTATTTT.

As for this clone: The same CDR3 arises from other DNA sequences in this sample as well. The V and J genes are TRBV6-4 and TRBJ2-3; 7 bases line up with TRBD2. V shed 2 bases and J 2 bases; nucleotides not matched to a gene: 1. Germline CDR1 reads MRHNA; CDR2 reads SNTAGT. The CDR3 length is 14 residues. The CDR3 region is CASSDGRDTDTQYF. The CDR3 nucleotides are TGTGCCAGCAGTGACGGGAGGGACACAGATACGCAGTATTTT.